These 18 T cell receptor beta chains share one sample of origin, sequenced in a study of cytomegalovirus exposure and HLA in healthy donors. The PCR made use of 60 Vbeta and 13 Jbeta primers. TCRdb's copy holds only in-frame clones and misses some; the assay was immunoSEQ multiplex PCR. Among roughly 100,000 clones listed, approximately 80% were seen once. The specimen was PBMCs. Receptors originate from a woman between 18 and 29 years old in good health and CMV-seropositive.

The chain is built from TRBV14 and TRBJ1-1, with D perhaps TRBD1 (5 bases). Trimming left V 5 bases short and J 0 bases short, with 13 bases between. In germline, CDR1 is SGHDN, CDR2 FVKESK. The CDR3 consists of 15 residues. The DNA of the CDR3 is TGTGCCAGCAGCTCCGGGGGTACAGTGAACACTGAAGCTTTCTTT. Amino acid sequence: CASSSGGTVNTEAFF. The complete variable domain, with remaining parts taken from reference TRBV14 and TRBJ1-1, reads EAGVTQFPSHSVIEKGQTVTLRCDPISGHDNLYWYRRVMGKEIKFLLHFVKESKQDESGMPNNRFLAERTGGTYSTLKVQPAELEDSGVYFCASSSGGTVNTEAFFGQGTRLTVV.

This clone was counted once. The gene calls are TRBV5-4 and TRBJ2-5; TRBD2 aligns across 10 bases. After removal of 4 bases from V and 13 bases from J, the junction contained 22 bases not matched to a gene. CDR1 SGHNT and CDR2 YYREEE come from the germline V gene (reference sequence). The CDR3 is 17 amino acids. The CDR3 reads CASSPTASGLAEGDGYF. CDR3 DNA: TGTGCCAGCAGCCCTACGGCTTCCGGACTAGCGGAGGGGGATGGGTACTTC.

This sequence joins TRBV6-1 and TRBJ2-7; TRBD1 matches 7 bases. V was clipped by 0 bases and J by 8 bases; unmatched bases: 10. The length of the CDR3 is 15 residues. CDR1 MNHNS and CDR2 SASEGT come from the germline V gene. The CDR3 DNA reads TGTGCCAGCAGTGAAGCACCAGGGGGAGCTACGAAGCAGTACTTC. Translating it yields CASSEAPGGATKQYF.

V and J are TRBV5-3 and TRBJ2-1; 8 nucleotides match TRBD1. TRBV5-3 is treated as an ORF (open reading frame) with a function not yet certain. The CDR3 is made up of 13 amino acids. Trimming cost V 10 bases and J 8 bases; bases outside gene matches: 11. Written as DNA, the CDR3 is TGTGCCTGTGCGGACAGGGCTTGCCATGAGCAGTTCTTC. Translating gives CACADRACHEQFF.

Note on this clone: Sequence at one end of the junction differs from germline and may be a read error. This specimen includes other DNA sequences encoding the same CDR3. This chain links TRBV6-1 with TRBJ1-1; perhaps TRBD1 as D (6 bases). Germline V CDR1 and CDR2: MNHNS, SASEGT. CDR3 length: 13 residues. CDR3 sequence (DNA): TGTGCCAGCAGTGACAGGGGAACCACTGAAGCCTTCTTT. Translated: CASSDRGTTEAFF.

The V call is TRBV27, the J call TRBJ2-1, with 7 bases that match TRBD1. Germline V gives CDR1 MNHEY, CDR2 SMNVEV (reference sequence). This CDR3 region has 15 residues. With V trimmed by 5 bases and J by 9 bases, 13 bases remained unmatched. The CDR3 DNA is TGTGCCAGCAGTCAGACAGGGTGGGGAAATATTGAGCAGTTCTTC. This sequence encodes CASSQTGWGNIEQFF.

V gene TRBV10-3 combines with J gene TRBJ1-2; TRBD1 agrees at 12 bases. Looked up from germline, CDR1 is ENHRY and CDR2 is SYGVKD. Losses at the gene ends were 10 bases for V and 4 bases for J; bases not matched to a gene: 16. This CDR3 has 17 amino acids. The CDR3 sequence: CATTPGDRGQGVYGYTF. The DNA of the CDR3 is TGTGCCACCACACCGGGGGACAGGGGGCAGGGGGTCTATGGCTACACCTTC.

The rearrangement uses TRBV2 and TRBJ1-2, with TRBD1 as a possible D gene (5 bases). Germline CDR1 is SNHLY and CDR2 is FYNNEI. This CDR3 spans 13 amino acids. Trimming took 8 bases from V and 4 from J, leaving 14 bases between them. CDR3 in amino acids: CASRHTGPYGYTF. CDR3 DNA: TGTGCCAGCCGCCACACAGGACCCTATGGCTACACCTTC.

The rearrangement links TRBV5-8 to TRBJ2-5; D remains unclear. V dropped 4 bases and J dropped 2 bases, with 9 bases sitting between them. The CDR3 totals 13 residues. Germline V lookup: CDR1 SGHTS, CDR2 YDEGEE. DNA of the CDR3: TGTGCCAGCAGCGACTGGCAGCAAGAGACCCAGTACTTC. It yields the protein CASSDWQQETQYF.

The chain employs TRBV27 and TRBJ2-2, with D tentatively TRBD2 (5 bases). CDR3 size: 12 residues. V lost 6 bases, J lost 5 bases, and 7 bases lay in between. The germline V gene encodes CDR1 MNHEY and CDR2 SMNVEV (reference sequence). The CDR3 sequence: CASRRVTGELFF. For the CDR3, the DNA is TGTGCCAGCAGGCGGGTGACCGGGGAGCTGTTTTTT.

The chain uses TRBV6-1 and TRBJ1-1; unclear D gene. Germline V gene data show CDR1 as MNHNS and CDR2 as SASEGT. Trimming shortened V by 6 bases and J by 1 base, and 9 bases separated the two germline ends. This CDR3 has 13 amino acids. The CDR3 here is CASSRGWNTEAFF. CDR3 nucleotides: TGTGCCAGCAGCAGAGGGTGGAACACTGAAGCTTTCTTT.

This clone has only one observation. The chain has TRBV25-1 and TRBJ2-1; D remains unclear. CDR1 is MGHDK and CDR2 is SYGVNS in the germline V gene. CDR3 length equals 16 residues. Deletions cut 2 bases from V and 9 bases from J, with 20 bases between. The CDR3 loop is CASSEVNGLPPGEQFF. The CDR3 DNA sequence: TGTGCCAGCAGTGAAGTAAACGGTCTCCCCCCGGGTGAGCAGTTCTTC.

This CDR3 reads CATSRGQKGRDYNEQFF. The DNA of the CDR3 is TGTGCCACCAGCAGAGGTCAGAAAGGGCGGGACTACAATGAGCAGTTCTTC. This rearrangement joins TRBV15 to TRBJ2-1, with D possibly matching TRBD2 (6 bases). Germline V gives CDR1 LNHNV, CDR2 YYDKDF (reference sequence). Trimming left V 1 base short and J 3 bases short, with 16 bases between. The CDR3 sequence is 17 residues long.

This clone was seen a single time. The V gene is TRBV6-1, the J gene TRBJ1-2; D call uncertain. Germline CDR1 MNHNS, CDR2 SASEGT. V was pared by 3 bases and J by 6 bases, with 17 bases between. There are 15 residues in the CDR3. CDR3 sequence reads: CASSDVRAGSNGYTF. The CDR3 DNA reads TGTGCCAGCAGTGATGTGAGGGCGGGCTCGAATGGCTACACCTTC.

This clone was seen just once. The CDR3 is CASSQDIGGMNTEAFF. The CDR3 DNA reads TGTGCCAGCAGCCAAGATATCGGGGGAATGAACACTGAAGCTTTCTTT. The rearrangement joins TRBV14 to TRBJ1-1; perhaps TRBD1 as D (5 bases). The CDR3 is made up of 16 amino acids. CDR1 and CDR2 (germline): SGHDN, FVKESK. Trimming left V 0 bases short and J 0 bases short, with 11 bases between.

V usage is TRBV2 and J usage is TRBJ1-2, with TRBD1 matching 9 bases. The CDR3 length is 14 residues. The trim removed 6 bases at V and 4 bases at J, leaving 6 bases unmatched. Germline assignment: CDR1 SNHLY and CDR2 FYNNEI. CDR3 residues: CASSPDRGGYGYTF. In DNA form, the CDR3 reads TGTGCCAGCAGCCCGGACAGGGGAGGCTATGGCTACACCTTC.

This clone appeared a few times. The V and J genes are TRBV14 and TRBJ2-1, with a possible D match to TRBD2 (6 bases). Between the trimmed V and J ends, which lost 0 bases and 8 bases, there was a span of 20 bases. The germline V gene encodes CDR1 SGHDN and CDR2 FVKESK. This CDR3 contains 17 residues. The CDR3 reads CASSQDLPRLVGDEQFF. In nucleotides, the CDR3 is TGTGCCAGCAGCCAAGATTTACCTAGACTAGTGGGCGATGAGCAGTTCTTC.

This clone was counted only a few times. V is TRBV7-9 and J is TRBJ1-5; no reliable D call. This CDR3 is 15 amino acids long. V was shortened by 0 bases and J by 7 bases, with 13 bases between the two germline ends. Germline lookup yields CDR1 SEHNR and CDR2 FQNEAQ (reference sequence). CDR3 bases: TGTGCCAGCAGCTTAGCTGACGTCGGAGGGCAGCCCCAGCATTTT. Its protein is CASSLADVGGQPQHF.